This TCR beta chain was sequenced for a study of T cell responses to AZD1222 COVID-19 vaccine (TCRdb year 2021). General notes on the study: AZD1222 recipients given second doses at about 4 weeks or at about 12 weeks were pooled, since spike-specific TCR depth and breadth were not found to differ between the two schedules. Trial participants were enrolled by age into subgroups of 18-55, 56-69 and 70-plus years, and around 150, 29 and 61 TCR-sequenced participants, respectively, were included in these subgroups. TCR sequencing was performed for 230 to 250 trial participants, of whom about 200 were given two doses of AZD1222 and approximately 26 were given two doses of MenACWY control vaccine.

The time point label for this specimen denotes: baseline before first vaccination. Vaccinee samples were obtained from the UK trials COV001 and COV002, which included a single-blind randomized controlled phase 2/3 trial of AZD1222 (ChAdOx1 nCoV-19) in healthy adults. For TCRbeta chain sequencing, PBMC samples were collected from trial participants at day 0 and at day 28 after the second dose. This clone was seen only once. Its specific antigen is unknown. One base away there is no much larger clone; base qualities are not given. V loses 5 bases at its end and J loses 1 base; junction bases beyond the gene matches: 5. Reading the germline V gene gives CDR1 SGHTA and CDR2 FQGNSA. From its cysteine to its phenylalanine, the CDR3 spans 14 amino acids. Left in the record is the CDR3 DNA by itself, 42 bases read in frame from the first base. The CDR3 regions of human TCRbeta chains were analyzed by immunosequencing. Under the source paper's analysis protocol: TCRs in the repertoires were compared against a reference library of SARS-CoV-2-specific TCRs that had been generated with the MIRA antigen-specificity platform. Breadth meant the fraction of unique TCRs that were SARS-CoV-2-associated, whereas depth meant the fraction of total T cells that were SARS-CoV-2-associated. Using the MIRA data, each spike-specific TCR was mapped to the spike region that the TCR reacts to and placed in a CD4 or CD8 class. Log10-transformed breadth and depth values were compared by one-way ANOVA with Sidak's multiple comparisons tests. The table comes from immuneACCESS by way of TCRdb, which keeps in-frame sequences with V and J called. Part of the clones is missing from these tables; in studies checked, under half for an unresolved V gene and the rest for unknown reasons. Clone size and V and J calls were adopted from that table, with D and trimming inferred from the DNA. The sample table holds about 260,000 clones, of which approximately 93% were seen once. In total, the top ten clones hold 0.55% of the sample.

What the study reported, not specific to this receptor: Nearly half of unique spike-specific TCRs reportedly recognized epitopes outside regions mutated in the B.1.351 and B.1.1.7 variants. Because no day 14 peak-response samples were available, repertoires were characterized only after the peak T cell response. Only five to seven AZD1222 recipients were SARS-CoV-2 seropositive at baseline, limiting conclusions about previously exposed vaccinees. After two AZD1222 doses, spike-specific TCR breadth and depth were significantly higher than at day 0 and than in MenACWY recipients. CD4 TCRs associated with the vaccine covered the entire spike protein, and the dominant responses were in regions 160-218 and 743-854. In the small 56-69-year group, the increase in depth fell short of significance, most likely because of low power. Participants were mostly white British, with more females than males. The authors suggested clonal diversity may have been underestimated.

The rearranged segments are TRBV7-2 and TRBJ2-7, with 7 central nucleotides matching TRBD2. This TCR derives from an adult in good health. The sample was peripheral blood, taken on day 0 of AZD1222 vaccination. The bases read TGTGCCAGCAGCGGCCAGCGGGGTTCCTACGAGCAGTACTTC. Its amino acids are CASSGQRGSYEQYF.